The subject of this entry is one TCR beta chain. Its antigen is undetermined. This sample stems from a study of shared clonotypes between healthy human individuals. Findings and limits, study-wide: Sharing across four donors was highest in naive CD4 (around 5%) and lowest in memory CD8 (roughly 0.4%). Non-shared clonotypes had lower generation probabilities than those shared by all four donors.

This CDR3 has 18 residues. J gave up 3 bases and V 1 base, and 4 bases lay outside the gene matches. Germline CDR1 is SQVTM and CDR2 is ANQGSEA. Measured with immunoSEQ multiplex PCR; TCRdb has only the in-frame clones, and not every one. The sample yields fewer than 700,000 clones, about 95% seen once. CD8 cells regarded as naive lacked CD45RO, were positively chosen for CCR7, and omitted terminally differentiated effector memory CD45RA+ cells. The TCR was taken from a woman aged 30 to 39 in good health. The chain has TRBV29-1 and TRBJ2-6, with 15 bases matching TRBD2. Source material: naive CD8+ T cells sorted from blood. CDR3 bases: TGCAGCGTTGAAGCCCCGGGACTAGCGGGAGGTGGGGCCAACGTCCTGACTTTC. It is translated as CSVEAPGLAGGGANVLTF.